Reported below is one TCR beta chain. The data stem from a study of blood T cell repertoires in COVID-19. V was cut by 5 bases and J by 5 bases, with 15 bases left in between. The CDR3 is 14 residues long. The germline gives CDR1 MNHEY, CDR2 SMNVEV (reference sequence). Libraries were prepared by immunoSEQ multiplex PCR; TCRdb keeps only in-frame clonotypes and omits some of them. The sample shows around 160,000 clones, over 80% of them seen only once. The rearrangement uses TRBV27 and TRBJ2-5, with a weak D call TRBD2 (5 bases). The sample taken for sequencing was peripheral blood. The clonotype originates from an older man with acute or convalescent COVID-19. This CDR3 reads CASSRGRVGETQYF. In nucleotides, the CDR3 is TGTGCCAGCAGTCGCGGGCGCGTCGGTGAGACCCAGTACTTC.